The clone carrying this TCR beta chain appeared a few times. The antigen remains undetermined. This entry belongs to a study of post-analysis software for immune sequencing data. Study at large: The study covered relapsing-remitting, secondary progressive and progressive-relapsing courses of multiple sclerosis.

Built from TCR beta cDNA, the libraries had unique molecular identifiers in them. TCRdb passed the PCR reads through MiXCR, listing each CDR3 protein once. The table shows about 770,000 distinct CDR3 sequences, with more than 45% occurring only once. Whole-study results and caveats: Compared with controls, patients showed significantly lower normalized Chao1 diversity. The authors found that F measure strongly co-clustered same-batch samples.

The sequence was obtained from a girl aged 5 to 17 with multiple sclerosis. Input material: blood.

The CDR3: CASSSTYGLGGTGRDEQYF. The CDR3 DNA sequence: TGTGCCAGCAGCTCAACCTACGGCCTCGGCGGGACAGGCCGTGACGAGCAGTACTTC. The rearrangement joins TRBV7-9 to TRBJ2-7; 8 nucleotides agree with TRBD1. Germline values: CDR1 SEHNR, CDR2 FQNEAQ (reference sequence). V lost 4 bases and J lost 5; bases outside the gene matches: 22. The CDR3 is 19 residues long.